This entry lists 28 T cell receptor beta chains sequenced from one sample in a study of cytomegalovirus exposure and HLA in healthy donors. The protocol was immunoSEQ multiplex PCR, while the TCRdb copy is restricted to in-frame clones and leaves out a portion. The sample shows about 170,000 clones, 85% to 90% of them seen only once. Sequencing input: PBMCs. The receptor source for this set is a man between 18 and 35 years old in good health and CMV-seropositive.

The chain links TRBV28 to TRBJ2-7, with 11 bases matching TRBD2. Per the germline V gene, CDR1 is MDHEN and CDR2 is SYDVKM. V shed 3 bases and J 4 bases; nucleotides not matched to a gene: 8. The CDR3 is made up of 16 amino acids. The CDR3 loop reads CASSFSGTSGSYEQYF. The CDR3, as DNA: TGTGCCAGCAGTTTTTCCGGGACTAGCGGATCATACGAGCAGTACTTC.

The chain couples TRBV11-3 to TRBJ2-5, with 15 bases that match TRBD2. Germline values: CDR1 SGHNT, CDR2 YENEEA. CDR3 length: 18 residues. V trimming: 1 base; J trimming: 4 bases; junction bases outside the gene matches: 7. The CDR3 coding sequence is TGTGCCAGCAGCTTAGGGGCCGGACTAGCGGGAGGGCTAGAGACCCAGTACTTC. This codes for CASSLGAGLAGGLETQYF.

CDR3 nucleotide sequence: TGCGCCAGCAGCTTGGGCGGGAACACCGGGGAGCTGTTTTTT. Encoded protein: CASSLGGNTGELFF. The chain links TRBV5-1 to TRBJ2-2, with D uncertain. V lost 0 bases and J 1 base, leaving 4 bases between the germline ends. The length of the CDR3 is 14 residues. Germline V CDR1 and CDR2: SGHRS, YFSETQ.

The chain links TRBV6-6 to TRBJ2-1; 8 bases are shared with TRBD1. Trimming took 2 bases from V and 6 from J; bases not matched to a gene: 6. Germline-derived CDR1 and CDR2 are MNHNY and SVGAGI (reference sequence). The CDR3 has 15 residues. CDR3 sequence reads: CASSYSQGASNEQFF. The DNA of the CDR3 is TGTGCCAGCAGTTACAGCCAGGGGGCTTCCAATGAGCAGTTCTTC.

The chain has TRBV25-1 and TRBJ2-5, with a tentative D call TRBD1 (5 bases). V lost 3 bases and J 3 bases, leaving 8 bases between the germline ends. The CDR3 spans 13 residues. CDR1 is MGHDK and CDR2 is SYGVNS in the germline V gene. The CDR3 region has the DNA TGTGCCAGCAGTGATCCCAGGGAAGAGACCCAGTACTTC. Its protein product is CASSDPREETQYF.

This clone showed up just once. This chain uses TRBV5-6 with TRBJ2-2; 11 bases line up with TRBD2. V was clipped by 1 base and J by 0 bases; unmatched bases: 8. The CDR3 runs to 19 residues. CDR1 and CDR2 from the germline V gene are SGHDT and YYEEEE. The DNA for the CDR3 is TGTGCCAGCAGCTTGAGGTTACTAGCGGGAGTCCCGAACACCGGGGAGCTGTTTTTT. It encodes CASSLRLLAGVPNTGELFF.

The V call is TRBV9, the J call TRBJ2-3; 9 nucleotides agree with TRBD2. With 3 bases clipped from V and 1 base from J, the junction kept 3 bases outside the gene matches. Germline V gives CDR1 SGDLS, CDR2 YYNGEE. The length of the CDR3 is 15 residues. The CDR3 nucleotides are TGTGCCAGCAGCGAACTAGCGGGTCGCACAGATACGCAGTATTTT. Residues: CASSELAGRTDTQYF.

V gene TRBV9 combines with J gene TRBJ2-3; tentatively, D is TRBD2 (5 bases). Trimming cost V 7 bases and J 1 base, with 10 bases left between them. CDR1 is SGDLS, CDR2 YYNGEE, per germline. The CDR3 covers 13 residues. CDR3 coding DNA: TGTGCCAGCGGCCGGGGTCGCACAGATACGCAGTATTTT. It encodes CASGRGRTDTQYF. The full variable domain, in which reference TRBV9 and TRBJ2-3 provide the parts outside the CDR3, is DSGVTQTPKHLITATGQRVTLRCSPRSGDLSVYWYQQSLDQGLQFLIQYYNGEERAKGNILERFSAQQFPDLHSELNLSSLELGDSALYFCASGRGRTDTQYFGPGTRLTVL.

The chain couples TRBV4-1 to TRBJ2-7, with a tentative D call TRBD2 (6 bases). There are 14 residues in the CDR3. The ends were cut back, 3 bases at V and 1 base at J, with 10 bases in the middle. Germline CDR1 MGHRA, CDR2 YSYEKL. DNA for the CDR3: TGCGCCAGCAGCCACGGGGACTCTTCCTACGAGCAGTACTTC. This sequence encodes CASSHGDSSYEQYF.

The genes are TRBV30 and TRBJ2-7; 8 nucleotides align to TRBD1. The CDR3 sequence is 13 residues long. V lost 1 base and J lost 7; bases outside the gene matches: 6. CDR1 GTSNPN and CDR2 SVGIG come from the germline V gene (reference sequence). The CDR3 protein is CAWSGQGAGEQYF. Written as DNA, the CDR3 is TGTGCCTGGAGTGGGCAGGGGGCAGGAGAGCAGTACTTC. The entire variable domain, with the rest obtained from reference TRBV30 and TRBJ2-7, is as follows: SQTIHQWPATLVQPVGSPLSLECTVEGTSNPNLYWYRQAAGRGLQLLFYSVGIGQISSEVPQNLSASRPQDRQFILSSKKLLLSDSGFYLCAWSGQGAGEQYFGPGTRLTVT.

The chain uses TRBV7-9 and TRBJ1-5; 8 nucleotides line up with TRBD1. V shed 4 bases, J shed 2 bases, and the junction held 1 base outside the gene matches. The CDR3 extends over 14 amino acids. Germline V CDR1 and CDR2: SEHNR, FQNEAQ (reference sequence). CDR3 in DNA: TGTGCCAGCAGCTCGGGACAGGGCAATCAGCCCCAGCATTTT. It is translated as CASSSGQGNQPQHF.

On this clone: Other DNA sequences in the sample encode the same CDR3. J is TRBJ1-1 and V is TRBV7-9, with D possibly matching TRBD1 (5 bases). CDR1 SEHNR and CDR2 FQNEAQ come from the germline V gene (reference sequence). Trimming shortened V by 6 bases and J by 1 base, and 9 bases separated the two germline ends. This CDR3 comprises 13 residues. The CDR3 DNA reads as TGTGCCAGCAGTTCTCAGGGGAACACTGAAGCTTTCTTT. Protein product: CASSSQGNTEAFF.

This clone has only one observation. The V and J genes are TRBV10-3 and TRBJ2-3; TRBD1 agrees at 9 bases. Unmatched junction bases numbered 2, after V lost 3 bases and J lost 1 base. The germline gives CDR1 ENHRY, CDR2 SYGVKD. The length of the CDR3 is 15 residues. The CDR3 here is CAISDWTGGTDTQYF. CDR3 sequence (DNA): TGTGCCATCAGTGATTGGACAGGGGGCACAGATACGCAGTATTTT.

The chain is built from TRBV19 and TRBJ2-1, with 7 bases fitting TRBD2. The J segment lost 6 bases and the V segment lost 5 bases, leaving 7 bases of the junction unmatched. Germline V CDR1 and CDR2: LNHDA, SQIVND (reference sequence). This CDR3 is built from 14 residues. The chain's CDR3 is CASSRRSGGNEQFF. The CDR3 DNA is TGTGCCAGTAGTCGGAGGTCGGGAGGCAATGAGCAGTTCTTC.

The rearrangement joins TRBV2 to TRBJ1-4, with TRBD1 identical over 11 bases. The CDR3 consists of 13 residues. Losses at the gene ends were 7 bases for V and 7 bases for J; bases not matched to a gene: 2. Germline CDR1 and CDR2: SNHLY and FYNNEI. The CDR3 DNA sequence: TGTGCCAGCAAGGGACAGGGGGGTGAAAAACTGTTTTTT. Protein product: CASKGQGGEKLFF.

The CDR3 spells CASSPEVVEKLFF. CDR3 nucleotide sequence: TGTGCCAGCAGTCCAGAGGTGGTTGAAAAACTGTTTTTT. V and J are TRBV28 and TRBJ1-4; no clear D gene. The CDR3 length is 13 residues. V dropped 5 bases and J dropped 7 bases, with 11 bases sitting between them. From germline, CDR1 is MDHEN and CDR2 SYDVKM.

The rearrangement joins TRBV18 to TRBJ2-5, with 7 bases identical to TRBD1. The J segment lost 2 bases and the V segment lost 0 bases, leaving 6 bases of the junction unmatched. There are 16 residues in the CDR3. Germline lookup yields CDR1 KGHSH and CDR2 LQKENI. This CDR3 is CASSPPTGLHQETQYF. The CDR3 DNA is TGTGCCAGCTCACCACCGACAGGGTTACATCAAGAGACCCAGTACTTC.

The chain links TRBV18 to TRBJ2-2; TRBD2 agrees at 8 bases. V lost 3 bases to trimming and J lost 7 bases; unmatched junction nucleotides: 10. The CDR3 consists of 16 residues. Germline V CDR1 and CDR2: KGHSH, LQKENI. The CDR3 bases are TGTGCCAGCTCACCGGTGGTTGCGGGAGGAGGCGGGGAGCTGTTTTTT. Its translation: CASSPVVAGGGGELFF.

This rearrangement joins TRBV9 to TRBJ2-1, with D unresolved. The CDR3 is 15 amino acids. The germline gives CDR1 SGDLS, CDR2 YYNGEE. With 0 bases removed from V and 0 bases from J, the gap between germline ends came to 7 bases. The CDR3 region is CASSVVAVSYNEQFF. The DNA of the CDR3 is TGTGCCAGCAGCGTAGTAGCTGTCTCCTACAATGAGCAGTTCTTC. The complete variable domain, with remaining parts taken from reference TRBV9 and TRBJ2-1, reads DSGVTQTPKHLITATGQRVTLRCSPRSGDLSVYWYQQSLDQGLQFLIQYYNGEERAKGNILERFSAQQFPDLHSELNLSSLELGDSALYFCASSVVAVSYNEQFFGPGTRLTVL.

This chain connects TRBV5-1 to TRBJ2-5; 9 bases line up with TRBD1. The CDR3 runs to 16 residues. J lost 1 base, V lost 1 base, and 5 bases had no gene match. Looked up from germline, CDR1 is SGHRS and CDR2 is YFSETQ. DNA for the CDR3: TGCGCCAGCAGCTTGACCGGGACAGGGTTCCAAGAGACCCAGTACTTC. It yields the protein CASSLTGTGFQETQYF.

CDR3 protein: CASSIARTGVEQYF. CDR3 coding DNA: TGTGCCAGTAGTATAGCGCGGACAGGGGTCGAGCAGTACTTC. V usage is TRBV19 and J usage is TRBJ2-7; 9 bases map to TRBD1. V was clipped by 1 base and J by 6 bases; unmatched bases: 4. CDR1 LNHDA and CDR2 SQIVND come from the germline V gene (reference sequence). The CDR3 is made up of 14 amino acids. Drawing the rest from reference TRBV19 and TRBJ2-7, the complete variable domain is DGGITQSPKYLFRKEGQNVTLSCEQNLNHDAMYWYRQDPGQGLRLIYYSQIVNDFQKGDIAEGYSVSREKKESFPLTVTSAQKNPTAFYLCASSIARTGVEQYFGPGTRLTVT.

In its sample, this clone was seen a few times. This rearrangement joins TRBV19 to TRBJ2-1; D remains unclear. Germline assignment: CDR1 LNHDA and CDR2 SQIVND (reference sequence). Trimming pared 7 bases from V and 5 bases from J, leaving 6 bases between. The CDR3 contains 11 residues. The CDR3: CASTHNNEQFF. The CDR3 DNA reads as TGTGCCAGTACGCACAACAATGAGCAGTTCTTC.

This clone was seen only once. The chain joins TRBV19 to TRBJ2-3, with 9 bases fitting TRBD2. This CDR3 comprises 15 residues. The germline CDR1 and CDR2 sequences are LNHDA and SQIVND (reference sequence). V shed 6 bases and J 3 bases; nucleotides not matched to a gene: 7. The CDR3 DNA is TGTGCCAGTAGCGAGGCGGGAGGGCTGACAGATACGCAGTATTTT. Encoded protein: CASSEAGGLTDTQYF.

J is TRBJ2-7 and V is TRBV4-1; the match to TRBD1 covers 10 bases. Germline CDR1 MGHRA, CDR2 YSYEKL. This CDR3 has 14 amino acids. V gave up 1 base and J gave up 3 bases; unmatched junction bases: 0. The CDR3: CASSQGDRGYEQYF. The CDR3 DNA sequence: TGCGCCAGCAGCCAAGGGGACAGGGGCTACGAGCAGTACTTC.

The genes are TRBV6-5 and TRBJ2-1, with 10 bases lining up with TRBD2. The ends lost 4 bases at V and 4 bases at J; junction bases unmatched: 7. The germline CDR1 and CDR2 sequences are MNHEY and SVGAGI. The CDR3 contains 16 residues. For the CDR3, the DNA is TGTGCCAGCAGTTCCTTGAGCGGGAGGGCTTACAATGAGCAGTTCTTC. This gives the protein CASSSLSGRAYNEQFF.

The chain joins TRBV15 to TRBJ2-7, with 10 bases fitting TRBD1. This CDR3 is built from 15 residues. With V trimmed by 5 bases and J by 5 bases, 9 bases remained unmatched. Germline-derived CDR1 and CDR2 are LNHNV and YYDKDF (reference sequence). The CDR3 loop is CATSSHSGTGDEQYF. CDR3 DNA sequence: TGTGCCACCAGCTCTCACTCCGGGACAGGGGACGAGCAGTACTTC.

This CDR3 is CSVDGSGGKDTQYF. CDR3 nucleotide sequence: TGCAGCGTTGATGGGTCAGGGGGTAAAGATACGCAGTATTTT. The chain recombines TRBV29-1 with TRBJ2-3, with 7 bases matching TRBD1. Per the germline V gene, CDR1 is SQVTM and CDR2 is ANQGSEA. CDR3 length: 14 residues. V trimming: 3 bases; J trimming: 5 bases; junction bases outside the gene matches: 8.

This clone occurred once. The genes are TRBV11-3 and TRBJ1-1, with a possible D match to TRBD1 (6 bases). CDR1 and CDR2 (germline): SGHNT, YENEEA. V lost 4 bases and J lost 3, with 18 bases in between. The CDR3 consists of 16 residues. CDR3 DNA sequence: TGTGCCAGCAGCTCTCATTACAGGGTTTCGCACACTGAAGCTTTCTTT. Amino acid sequence: CASSSHYRVSHTEAFF.